This T cell receptor beta chain emerged from a study of shared T cell receptors in the human thymus. This CDR3 contains 17 residues. V gave up 0 bases and J gave up 3 bases; unmatched junction bases: 9. Germline values: CDR1 SGHAT, CDR2 FQNNGV. Some clones are missing from TCRdb's copy, which holds only in-frame ones; the method was immunoSEQ multiplex PCR. The sample holds hundreds of thousands of clones, around 87% seen once. In addition, the sample was reused for a study of human thymus T cells. That investigation notes: Resections obtained during corrective heart surgery supplied the thymus tissue. Thymic TCR repertoires of unrelated people reportedly overlapped highly.

The receptor's source is a boy younger than two with a congenital heart defect. The genes are TRBV11-2 and TRBJ1-1; TRBD1 agrees at 8 bases. The sample consisted of thymocytes. The CDR3 nucleotides are TGTGCCAGCAGCTTAGATCTTCAGGGGGCCTCACACACTGAAGCTTTCTTT. It codes for CASSLDLQGASHTEAFF.